These 9 T cell receptor beta chains came from one sample sequenced in a study of cytomegalovirus exposure and HLA in healthy donors. The PCR was carried out with 60 Vbeta primers and 13 Jbeta primers. Profiling relied on immunoSEQ multiplex PCR, and the TCRdb table lists in-frame clones only, not all of them. The sample has roughly 100,000 clones, 71% seen once. The sequenced sample consisted of PBMCs. The receptors were gathered from a female donor in good health and CMV-seronegative.

The rearrangement links TRBV30 to TRBJ2-2; TRBD2 aligns across 11 bases. The length of the CDR3 is 21 residues. Trimming at V came to 3 bases and at J to 2 bases, leaving 20 bases not matched to a gene. CDR1 and CDR2 from the germline V gene are GTSNPN and SVGIG (reference sequence). Written as DNA, the CDR3 is TGTGCCTGGAGCAAGGGTCTGGTTGGCCGCGGGACTAGCGGTAACACCGGGGAGCTGTTTTTT. Protein product: CAWSKGLVGRGTSGNTGELFF.

This clone has a handful of counts. The genes are TRBV6-1 and TRBJ2-7; 9 nucleotides line up with TRBD1. V shed 5 bases and J 5 bases; nucleotides not matched to a gene: 7. CDR3 size: 14 residues. Germline V gene lookup returns CDR1 MNHNS and CDR2 SASEGT. This CDR3 is CASSHGTGSNEQYF. CDR3 DNA: TGTGCCAGCAGTCACGGGACAGGGTCCAACGAGCAGTACTTC.

This sequence joins TRBV14 and TRBJ2-3, with a tentative D call TRBD2 (5 bases). V was cut by 0 bases and J by 0 bases, with 13 bases left in between. The germline CDR1 and CDR2 sequences are SGHDN and FVKESK. The CDR3 totals 17 residues. The CDR3 bases are TGTGCCAGCAGCCAAGATCGTCCCGGACTCAGCACAGATACGCAGTATTTT. Amino acids: CASSQDRPGLSTDTQYF.

This chain joins TRBV28 and TRBJ1-4; D is unclear. The CDR3 contains 14 residues. Trimming removed 7 bases from V and 7 bases from J, with 16 bases in between. Germline V gene data show CDR1 as MDHEN and CDR2 as SYDVKM. CDR3 coding DNA: TGTGCCAGCACCGCGGCAGATCCAATTGAAAAACTGTTTTTT. Amino acids: CASTAADPIEKLFF.

A few counts support this clone. The chain is built from TRBV2 and TRBJ2-7; D is uncertain. Germline V CDR1 and CDR2: SNHLY, FYNNEI. Trimming took 10 bases from V and 0 from J, leaving 13 bases between them. There are 13 residues in the CDR3. The CDR3 coding sequence is TGTGCCATCAGCTCCCTGAGCTCCTACGAGCAGTACTTC. This codes for CAISSLSSYEQYF. The variable domain in full, with the rest retrieved from reference TRBV2 and TRBJ2-7, is EPEVTQTPSHQVTQMGQEVILRCVPISNHLYFYWYRQILGQKVEFLVSFYNNEISEKSEIFDDQFSVERPDGSNFTLKIRSTKLEDSAMYFCAISSLSSYEQYFGPGTRLTVT.

This chain connects TRBV2 to TRBJ2-7; 9 nucleotides align to TRBD2. The CDR3 has 13 residues. V lost 6 bases, J lost 5 bases, and 5 bases stayed unmatched. Per germline, CDR1 SNHLY and CDR2 FYNNEI. CDR3 bases: TGTGCCAGCAGGACACTAGCGGGCAACGAGCAGTACTTC. This gives the protein CASRTLAGNEQYF.

The chain carries TRBV11-3 and TRBJ1-1, with 8 nucleotides matching TRBD1. The germline V gene has CDR1 SGHNT and CDR2 YENEEA. This CDR3 is 14 amino acids long. V was pared by 9 bases and J by 1 base, with 7 bases of the junction left unmatched. The CDR3 here is CASAQGAENTEAFF. As DNA, the CDR3 is TGTGCCAGTGCCCAGGGGGCGGAGAACACTGAAGCTTTCTTT. The whole variable domain, filled in from reference TRBV11-3 and TRBJ1-1, reads EAGVVQSPRYKIIEKKQPVAFWCNPISGHNTLYWYLQNLGQGPELLIRYENEEAVDDSQLPKDRFSAERLKGVDSTLKIQPAELGDSAVYLCASAQGAENTEAFFGQGTRLTVV.

V is TRBV9 and J is TRBJ1-2; possible D gene TRBD1, 6 bases. V lost 0 bases and J 6 bases, leaving 9 bases between the germline ends. The CDR3 consists of 13 residues. CDR1 is SGDLS and CDR2 is YYNGEE in the germline V gene. The CDR3 nucleotides are TGTGCCAGCAGCGTAGGACAGGTAGATGGCTACACCTTC. Residues: CASSVGQVDGYTF.

This sequence joins TRBV2 and TRBJ1-1; 8 bases fit TRBD1. Germline-derived CDR1 and CDR2 are SNHLY and FYNNEI. The CDR3 covers 13 residues. Trimming removed 7 bases from V and 5 bases from J; junction bases left unmatched: 6. The CDR3 loop reads CASIRGQGTEAFF. DNA of the CDR3: TGTGCCAGCATCAGGGGGCAAGGGACTGAAGCTTTCTTT.